This T cell receptor beta chain was profiled in a study of shared clonotypes between healthy human individuals. The germline V gene encodes CDR1 SNHLY and CDR2 FYNNEI. The CDR3 totals 12 residues. The germline V and J ends were trimmed by 1 base and 4 bases, with 5 bases remaining between them. Comments on this clone: This sample includes further DNA sequences coding for the same CDR3.

This table comes from immunoSEQ multiplex PCR, and its TCRdb copy is limited to in-frame clones, with some not included. The sample shows over 2 million clones, roughly 95% of them seen only once. The gene calls are TRBV2 and TRBJ2-7; maybe TRBD2 (5 bases). Sequencing used naive CD4+ T cells sorted from blood. As for subset: CD45RA+ positively selected. This receptor was identified in a man aged 18 to 29 in good health. The CDR3 bases are TGTGCCAGCAGTGAAGGAGGGTACGAGCAGTACTTC. Its protein product is CASSEGGYEQYF.